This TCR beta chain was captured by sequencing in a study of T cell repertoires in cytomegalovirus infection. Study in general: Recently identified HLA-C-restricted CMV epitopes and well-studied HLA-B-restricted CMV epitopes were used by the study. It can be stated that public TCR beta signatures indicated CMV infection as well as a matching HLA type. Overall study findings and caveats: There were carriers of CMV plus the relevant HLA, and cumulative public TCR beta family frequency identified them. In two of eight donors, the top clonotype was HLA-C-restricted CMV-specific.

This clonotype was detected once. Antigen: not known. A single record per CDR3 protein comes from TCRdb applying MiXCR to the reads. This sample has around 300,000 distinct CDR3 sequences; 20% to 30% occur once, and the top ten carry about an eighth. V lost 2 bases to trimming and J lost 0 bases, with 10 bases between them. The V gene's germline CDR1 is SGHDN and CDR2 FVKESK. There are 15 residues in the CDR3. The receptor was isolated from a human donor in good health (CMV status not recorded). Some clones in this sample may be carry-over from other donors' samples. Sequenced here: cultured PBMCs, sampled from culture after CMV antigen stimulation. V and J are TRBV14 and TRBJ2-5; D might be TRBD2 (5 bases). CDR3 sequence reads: CASSQRGWYQETQYF. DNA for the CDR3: TGTGCCAGCAGCCAAAGAGGGTGGTACCAAGAGACCCAGTACTTC.